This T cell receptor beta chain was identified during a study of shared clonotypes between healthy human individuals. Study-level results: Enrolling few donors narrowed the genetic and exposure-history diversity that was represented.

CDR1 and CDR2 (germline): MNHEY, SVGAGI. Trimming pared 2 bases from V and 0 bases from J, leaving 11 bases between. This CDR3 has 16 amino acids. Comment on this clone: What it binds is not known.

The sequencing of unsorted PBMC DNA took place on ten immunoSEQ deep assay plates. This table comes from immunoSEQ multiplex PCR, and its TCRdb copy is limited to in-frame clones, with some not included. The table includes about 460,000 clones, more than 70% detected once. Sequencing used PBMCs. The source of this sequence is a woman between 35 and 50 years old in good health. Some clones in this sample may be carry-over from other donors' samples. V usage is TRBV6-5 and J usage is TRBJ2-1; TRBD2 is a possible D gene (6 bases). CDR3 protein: CASSYIRGSSYNEQFF. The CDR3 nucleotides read TGTGCCAGCAGTTACATCCGGGGGAGCTCCTACAATGAGCAGTTCTTC.